The sequence of this T cell receptor (beta chain) was determined in a study of blood T cell repertoires in COVID-19. In its sample, this clone was seen a few times. Generated by immunoSEQ multiplex PCR, the TCRdb table keeps only in-frame clones and is missing some. The sample lists fewer than 250,000 clones, 83% occurring once. The receptor's source is a woman between 35 and 50 years old with active or convalescent COVID-19. Sequenced material: peripheral blood.

In DNA form, the CDR3 reads TGTGCCAGCAGGGTACAGGGAGTTAATCAGCCCCAGCATTTT. Translated, it gives CASRVQGVNQPQHF. This chain joins TRBV11-3 and TRBJ1-5; D perhaps matches TRBD1 (6 bases). Trimming took off 6 bases at V and 4 bases at J, with 13 bases between the two ends. Per the germline V gene, CDR1 is SGHNT and CDR2 is YENEEA. There are 14 residues in the CDR3.